This TCR beta chain was identified during a study of shared clonotypes between healthy human individuals. Overall study: The study used three CD4 naive, three CD4 memory, two CD8 naive and one CD8 memory plate per donor.

Measured with immunoSEQ multiplex PCR; TCRdb has only the in-frame clones, and not every one. This table holds 850,000 to 1,200,000 clones, roughly 70% found once. Healthy adults negative for HIV, lacking recent acute infections or vaccinations, served as donors. Adults of Caucasian background living in Nashville, Tennessee made up all donors. This clone was detected only once. The CDR3 covers 13 residues. Germline V gene data show CDR1 as MNHEY and CDR2 as SMNVEV (reference sequence). Germline trimming cut 5 bases from V and 6 bases from J; bases unmatched to any gene: 6. The chain combines TRBV27 with TRBJ2-5; 7 bases map to TRBD1. Sequencing was performed on memory CD4+ T cells sorted from blood. Subset meaning: CD45RA-negative fraction. The clonotype originates from a man aged 18 to 30 in good health. CDR3 protein: CASSQNRGQTQYF. DNA of the CDR3: TGTGCCAGCAGTCAGAACAGGGGCCAGACCCAGTACTTC.